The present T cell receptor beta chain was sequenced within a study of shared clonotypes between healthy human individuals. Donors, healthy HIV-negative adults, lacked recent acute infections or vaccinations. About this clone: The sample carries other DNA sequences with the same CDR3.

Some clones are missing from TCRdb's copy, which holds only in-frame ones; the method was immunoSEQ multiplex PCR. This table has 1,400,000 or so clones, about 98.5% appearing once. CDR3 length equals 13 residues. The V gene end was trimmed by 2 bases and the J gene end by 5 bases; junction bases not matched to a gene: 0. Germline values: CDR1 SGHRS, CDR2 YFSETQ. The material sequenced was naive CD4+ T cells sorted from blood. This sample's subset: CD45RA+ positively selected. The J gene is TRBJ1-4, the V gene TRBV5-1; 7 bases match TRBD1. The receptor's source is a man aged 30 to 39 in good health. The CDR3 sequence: CASSLQGNEKLFF. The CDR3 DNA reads TGCGCCAGCAGCTTACAGGGGAATGAAAAACTGTTTTTT.